One and the same sample provided the 10 T cell receptor beta chains below, sequenced in a study of T-cell memory formation after mild COVID-19. MiXCR, applied by TCRdb to the 5' RACE reads, yields one record per CDR3 protein. The sample includes about 390,000 distinct CDR3 sequences, around 21% of them seen just once. Sequenced sample: PBMCs or a T cell subset sorted from them (not recorded which). The receptor set was obtained from an adult woman who had mild COVID-19 (a few samples of this study predate the infection). Cell type and time point are not known.

This clonotype was counted many times. The rearrangement links TRBV20-1 to TRBJ2-1, with D tentatively TRBD1 (6 bases). Trimming left V 5 bases short and J 1 base short, with 15 bases between. Germline CDR1 DFQATT, CDR2 SNEGSKA (reference sequence). This CDR3 has 15 amino acids. The CDR3: CSAGTIGVSYNEQFF. DNA for the CDR3: TGCAGTGCTGGGACAATAGGGGTTTCCTACAATGAGCAGTTCTTC.

This clonotype was recorded a few times. The chain uses TRBV24-1 and TRBJ2-7; TRBD1 matches at 12 bases. The CDR3 runs to 13 residues. CDR1 and CDR2 (germline): KGHDR, SFDVKD. The trim removed 10 bases at V and 5 bases at J, leaving 5 bases unmatched. CDR3 in amino acids: CATGDRGLNEQYF. For the CDR3, the DNA is TGTGCCACTGGGGACAGGGGGCTGAACGAGCAGTACTTC.

The chain joins TRBV5-1 to TRBJ2-5; D gene uncertain. This CDR3 region has 16 residues. Germline V lookup: CDR1 SGHRS, CDR2 YFSETQ. V lost 0 bases, J lost 0 bases, and 12 bases lay in between. The CDR3, as DNA: TGCGCCAGCAGCTTGGGGCTTGGGCACAACCAAGAGACCCAGTACTTC. This codes for CASSLGLGHNQETQYF.

V is TRBV30 and J is TRBJ1-1; 7 bases line up with TRBD1. CDR1 and CDR2 (germline): GTSNPN, SVGIG (reference sequence). This CDR3 has 14 amino acids. J was trimmed by 5 bases and V by 1 base; bases with no gene match: 7. The CDR3 DNA reads as TGTGCCTGGAGTGAACCACAGGGGAGGACTGAAGCTTTCTTT. Amino acids: CAWSEPQGRTEAFF. Based on the CDR3 plus reference TRBV30 and TRBJ1-1, the full variable domain is SQTIHQWPATLVQPVGSPLSLECTVEGTSNPNLYWYRQAAGRGLQLLFYSVGIGQISSEVPQNLSASRPQDRQFILSSKKLLLSDSGFYLCAWSEPQGRTEAFFGQGTRLTVV.

The V gene is TRBV20-1, the J gene TRBJ2-7, with 10 bases lining up with TRBD2. V lost 4 bases and J lost 2; bases outside the gene matches: 5. The CDR3 contains 14 residues. The V gene's germline CDR1 is DFQATT and CDR2 SNEGSKA (reference sequence). The chain's CDR3 is CSANLAGEAYEQYF. In nucleotides, the CDR3 is TGCAGTGCTAACCTAGCGGGAGAGGCCTACGAGCAGTACTTC.

This clonotype was detected ten times or more. The chain is built from TRBV5-1 and TRBJ1-6; D call uncertain. The V gene's germline CDR1 is SGHRS and CDR2 YFSETQ. The CDR3 spans 14 residues. The V and J ends lost 2 bases and 8 bases respectively, with 11 bases between them. The CDR3 sequence is CASSFFGSDSPLHF. The CDR3 bases are TGCGCCAGCAGCTTTTTTGGATCGGATTCACCCCTCCACTTT.

The chain links TRBV4-2 to TRBJ2-3; D is possibly TRBD2 (7 bases). This CDR3 contains 16 residues. Between the trimmed V and J ends, which lost 0 bases and 4 bases, there was a span of 14 bases. Germline V lookup: CDR1 LGHNA, CDR2 YNFKEQ. CDR3 in amino acids: CASSQDGGGASDTQYF. The CDR3, as DNA: TGTGCCAGCAGCCAAGATGGAGGGGGGGCGTCAGATACGCAGTATTTT.

V is TRBV7-9 and J is TRBJ1-1; the D gene is possibly TRBD1 (6 bases). The CDR3 runs 16 residues. The V end lost 5 bases, the J end lost 3 bases, and 19 bases lay between the germline ends. The germline CDR1 and CDR2 sequences are SEHNR and FQNEAQ (reference sequence). CDR3 protein: CASSTVQGDGYTEAFF. The CDR3 DNA is TGTGCCAGCAGCACAGTACAGGGAGACGGGTACACTGAAGCTTTCTTT.

This clonotype was counted ten times or more. The V gene is TRBV5-1, the J gene TRBJ1-2; TRBD1 matches at 8 bases. The CDR3 extends over 14 amino acids. The V gene's germline CDR1 is SGHRS and CDR2 YFSETQ. V was clipped by 2 bases and J by 1 base; unmatched bases: 1. The CDR3 spells CASSFDRGNYGYTF. CDR3 nucleotides: TGCGCCAGCAGCTTTGACAGGGGTAACTATGGCTACACCTTC.

This clonotype was picked up a small number of times. The V call is TRBV10-2, the J call TRBJ1-3; D is unclear. CDR3 length: 15 amino acids. V lost 0 bases and J lost 0, with 6 bases in between. Germline V gene sequence: CDR1 WSHSY, CDR2 SAAADI. This CDR3 is CASSESSLSGNTIYF. CDR3 sequence (DNA): TGCGCCAGCAGTGAGTCATCACTCTCTGGAAACACCATATATTTT.